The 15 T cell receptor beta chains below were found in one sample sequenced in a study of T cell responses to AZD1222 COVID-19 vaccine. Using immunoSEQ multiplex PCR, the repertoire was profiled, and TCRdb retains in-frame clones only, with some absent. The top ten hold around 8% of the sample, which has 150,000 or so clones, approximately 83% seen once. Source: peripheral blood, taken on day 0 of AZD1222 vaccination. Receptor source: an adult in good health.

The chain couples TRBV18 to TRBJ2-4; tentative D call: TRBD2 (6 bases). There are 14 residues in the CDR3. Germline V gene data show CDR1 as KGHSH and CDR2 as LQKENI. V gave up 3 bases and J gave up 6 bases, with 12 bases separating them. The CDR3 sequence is CASSPWRDVNIQYF. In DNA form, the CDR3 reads TGTGCCAGCTCACCGTGGAGGGACGTAAACATTCAGTACTTC.

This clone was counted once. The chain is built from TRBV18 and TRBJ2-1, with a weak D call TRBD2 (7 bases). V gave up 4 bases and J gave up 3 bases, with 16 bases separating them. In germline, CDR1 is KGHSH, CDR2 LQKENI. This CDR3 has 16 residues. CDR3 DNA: TGTGCCAGCTCACACCCCGAGGGGGGGGGCTACAATGAGCAGTTCTTC. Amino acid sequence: CASSHPEGGGYNEQFF.

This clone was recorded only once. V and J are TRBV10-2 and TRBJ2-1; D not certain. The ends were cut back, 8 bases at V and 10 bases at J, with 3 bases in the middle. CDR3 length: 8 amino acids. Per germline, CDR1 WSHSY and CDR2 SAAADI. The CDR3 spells CASREQFF. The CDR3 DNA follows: TGCGCCAGCCGAGAGCAGTTCTTC.

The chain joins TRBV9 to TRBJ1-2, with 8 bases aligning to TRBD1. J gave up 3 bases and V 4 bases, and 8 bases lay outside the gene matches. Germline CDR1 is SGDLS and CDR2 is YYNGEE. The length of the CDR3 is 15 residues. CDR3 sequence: CASSTALQGDYGYTF. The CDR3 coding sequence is TGTGCCAGCAGCACAGCACTACAGGGGGACTATGGCTACACCTTC.

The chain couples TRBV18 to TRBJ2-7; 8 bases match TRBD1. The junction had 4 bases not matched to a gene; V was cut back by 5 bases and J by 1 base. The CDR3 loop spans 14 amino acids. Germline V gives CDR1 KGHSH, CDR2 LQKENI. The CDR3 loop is CASSATGGSYEQYF. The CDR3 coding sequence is TGTGCCAGCTCAGCAACAGGGGGATCCTACGAGCAGTACTTC.

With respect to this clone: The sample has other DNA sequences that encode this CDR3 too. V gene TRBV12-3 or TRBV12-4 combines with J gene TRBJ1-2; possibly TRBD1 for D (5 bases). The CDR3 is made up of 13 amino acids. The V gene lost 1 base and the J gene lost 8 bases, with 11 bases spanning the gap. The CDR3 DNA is TGTGCCAGCAGTTTAGGGCAGGGCGGCGGCTACACCTTC. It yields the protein CASSLGQGGGYTF.

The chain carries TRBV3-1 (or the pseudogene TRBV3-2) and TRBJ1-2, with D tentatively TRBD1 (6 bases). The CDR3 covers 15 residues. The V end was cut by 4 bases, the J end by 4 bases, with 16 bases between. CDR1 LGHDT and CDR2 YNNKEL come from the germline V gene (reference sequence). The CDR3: CASSPVGGPSYGYTF. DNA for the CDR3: TGTGCCAGCAGCCCAGTTGGGGGGCCCTCCTATGGCTACACCTTC.

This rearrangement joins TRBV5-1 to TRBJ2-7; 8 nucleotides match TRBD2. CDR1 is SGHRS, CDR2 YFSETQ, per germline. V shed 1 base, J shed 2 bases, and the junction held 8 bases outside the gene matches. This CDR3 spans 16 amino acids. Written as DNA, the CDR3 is TGCGCCAGCAGCTTGCGGGGGGGGGACAATCCCTACGAGCAGTACTTC. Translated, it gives CASSLRGGDNPYEQYF.

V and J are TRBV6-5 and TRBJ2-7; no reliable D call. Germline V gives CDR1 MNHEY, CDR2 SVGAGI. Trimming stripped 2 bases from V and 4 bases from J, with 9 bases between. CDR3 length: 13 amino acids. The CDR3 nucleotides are TGTGCCAGCAGTTACCTAGACGGTTACGAGCAGTACTTC. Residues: CASSYLDGYEQYF.

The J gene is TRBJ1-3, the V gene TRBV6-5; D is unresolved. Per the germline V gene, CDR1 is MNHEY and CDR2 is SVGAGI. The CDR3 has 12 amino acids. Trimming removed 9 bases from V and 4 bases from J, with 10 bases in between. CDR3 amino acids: CASERLGNTIYF. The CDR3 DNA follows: TGTGCCAGTGAAAGGCTGGGAAACACCATATATTTT.

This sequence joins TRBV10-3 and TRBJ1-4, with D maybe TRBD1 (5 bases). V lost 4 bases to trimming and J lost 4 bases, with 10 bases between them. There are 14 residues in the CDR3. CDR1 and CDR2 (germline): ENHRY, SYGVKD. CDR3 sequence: CAISGGRGNEKLFF. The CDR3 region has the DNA TGTGCCATCAGTGGGGGCCGGGGTAATGAAAAACTGTTTTTT.

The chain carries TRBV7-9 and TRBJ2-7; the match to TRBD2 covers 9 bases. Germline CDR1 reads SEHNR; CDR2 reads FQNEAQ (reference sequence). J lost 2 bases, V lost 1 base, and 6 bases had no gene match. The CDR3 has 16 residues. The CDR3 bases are TGTGCCAGCAGCTTAGGGAAAGCTAGCGGGACCTACGAGCAGTACTTC. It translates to CASSLGKASGTYEQYF.

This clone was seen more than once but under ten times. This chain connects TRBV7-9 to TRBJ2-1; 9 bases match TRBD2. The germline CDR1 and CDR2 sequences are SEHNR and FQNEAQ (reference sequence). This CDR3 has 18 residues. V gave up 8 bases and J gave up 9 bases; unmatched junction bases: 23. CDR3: CASRPRLAGGEGPLEQFF. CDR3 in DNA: TGTGCCAGCCGCCCCCGCCTCGCGGGGGGGGAGGGCCCACTTGAGCAGTTCTTC.

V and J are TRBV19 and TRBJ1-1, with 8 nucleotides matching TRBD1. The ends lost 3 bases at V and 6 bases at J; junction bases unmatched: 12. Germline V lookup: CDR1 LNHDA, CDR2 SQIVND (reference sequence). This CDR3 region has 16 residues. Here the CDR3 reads CASSMGRTGGRAEAFF. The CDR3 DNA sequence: TGTGCCAGTAGTATGGGCCGTACAGGGGGTAGGGCTGAAGCTTTCTTT.

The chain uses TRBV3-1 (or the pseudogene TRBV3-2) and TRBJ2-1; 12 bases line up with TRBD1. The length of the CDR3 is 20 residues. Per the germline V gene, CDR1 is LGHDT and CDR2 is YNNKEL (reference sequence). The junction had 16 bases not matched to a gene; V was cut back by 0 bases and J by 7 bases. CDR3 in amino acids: CASSQDPSSAGQGASNEQFF. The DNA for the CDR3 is TGTGCCAGCAGCCAAGATCCTTCCTCTGCGGGACAGGGGGCTTCTAATGAGCAGTTCTTC.